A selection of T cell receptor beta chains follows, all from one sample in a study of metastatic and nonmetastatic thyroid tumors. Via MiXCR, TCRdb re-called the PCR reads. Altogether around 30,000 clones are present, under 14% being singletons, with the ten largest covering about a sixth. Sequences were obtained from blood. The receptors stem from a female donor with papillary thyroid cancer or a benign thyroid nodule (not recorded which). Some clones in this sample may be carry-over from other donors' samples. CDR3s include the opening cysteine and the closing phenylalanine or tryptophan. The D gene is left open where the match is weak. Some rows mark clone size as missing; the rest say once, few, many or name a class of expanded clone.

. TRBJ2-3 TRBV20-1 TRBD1 TGCAGTGCTTCCGGACAGGGTAGCACAGATACGCAGTATTTT CSASGQGSTDTQYF
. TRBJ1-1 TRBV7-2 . TGTGCCAGCAACCCGGGGAGGATGAACACTGAAGCTTTCTTT CASNPGRMNTEAFF
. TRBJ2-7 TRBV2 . TGTGCCAGCATCGCGGACGGATACGAGCAGTACTTC CASIADGYEQYF
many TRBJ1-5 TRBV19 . TGTGCCAGTAGTATAGTCAGGGAGGTCACTCAGCCCCAGCATTTT CASSIVREVTQPQHF
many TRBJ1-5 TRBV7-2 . TGTGCCAGCAGCAGAGTGGGGGCGGAACAGCCCCAGCATTTT CASSRVGAEQPQHF
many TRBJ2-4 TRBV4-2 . TGTGCCAGCAGCCTCGACAGATCTGATAACATTCAGTACTTC CASSLDRSDNIQYF
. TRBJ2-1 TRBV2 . TGTGCCAGCAGTGAACAGTCTCCGCATCAGTTCTTC CASSEQSPHQFF
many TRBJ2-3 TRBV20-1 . TGCAGTGCTAGACGGGACCTCACAACAGATACGCAGTATTTT CSARRDLTTDTQYF
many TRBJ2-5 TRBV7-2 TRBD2 TGTGCCAGCAGCTTAGGGGGACTAGCGGGAGTATGGGAGACCCAGTACTTC CASSLGGLAGVWETQYF
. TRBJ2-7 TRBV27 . TGTGCCAGCAGCCCCGACTTTCTGAGCTCCTACGAGCAGTACTTC CASSPDFLSSYEQYF
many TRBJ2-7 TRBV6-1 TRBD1 TGTGCCAGCAGGGACAGGGGCCCTCGTGAGCAGTACTTC CASRDRGPREQYF
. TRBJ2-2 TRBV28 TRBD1 TGTGCCAGCCGGCCCGGGCAGGGGGCCTACACCGGGGAGCTGTTTTTT CASRPGQGAYTGELFF
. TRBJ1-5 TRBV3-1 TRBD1 TGTGCCAGCAGCCAAGATGCCACAGGGGAACAGCGCCAGCATTTT CASSQDATGEQRQHF
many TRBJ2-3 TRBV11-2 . TGTGCCAGCAGCTTAGGATTTTCTAGCACAGATACGCAGTATTTT CASSLGFSSTDTQYF
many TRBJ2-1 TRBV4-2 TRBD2 TGTGCCAGCAGCCAAGCGGGACCGGGAGGGCACAATGAGCAGTTCTTC CASSQAGPGGHNEQFF
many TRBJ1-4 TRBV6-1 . TGTGCCAGCAGTGAAAGTCCGGCACAATATGAAAAACTGTTTTTT CASSESPAQYEKLFF
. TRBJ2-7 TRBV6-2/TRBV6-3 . TGTGCCAGCAGTTCCCGGGAGAACGACGAGCAGTACTTC CASSSRENDEQYF
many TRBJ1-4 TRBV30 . TGTGCCTGGAATAAGGTGGCAACTAATGAAAAACTGTTTTTT CAWNKVATNEKLFF
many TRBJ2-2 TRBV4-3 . TGCGCCAGCAGCCATCCCTTCAGCGGCACCGGGGAGCTGTTTTTT CASSHPFSGTGELFF
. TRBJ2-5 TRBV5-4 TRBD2 TGTGCCAGCAGCGCGGGGACTAGCGGCAGAGAGACCCAGTACTTC CASSAGTSGRETQYF
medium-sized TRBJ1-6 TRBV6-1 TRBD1 TGTGCCAGCAGGACGGACAGGGATTTGAATTCACCCCTCCACTTT CASRTDRDLNSPLHF
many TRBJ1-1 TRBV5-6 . TGTGCCAGCAGCTTCCGGTCGTCGGGACAGAACACTGAAGCTTTCTTT CASSFRSSGQNTEAFF
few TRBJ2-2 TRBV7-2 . TGTGCCAGCAAAACCCACCGGAACACCGGGGAGCTGTTTTTT CASKTHRNTGELFF
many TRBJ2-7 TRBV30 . TGTGCCTGGGGAAGGAACGACTACGAGCAGTACTTC CAWGRNDYEQYF
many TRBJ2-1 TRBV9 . TGTGCCAGCAGCGACGACACTTCCCGCCCCTACAATGAGCAGTTCTTC CASSDDTSRPYNEQFF
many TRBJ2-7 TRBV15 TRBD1 TGTGCCACCAGCAGGGGACAGGGAGTCTACGAGCAGTACTTC CATSRGQGVYEQYF
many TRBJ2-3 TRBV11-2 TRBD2 TGTGCCAGCAGCTTGACTAGCGGCGGCACAGATACGCAGTATTTT CASSLTSGGTDTQYF
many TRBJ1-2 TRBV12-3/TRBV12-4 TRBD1 TGTGCCAGCAGTTTAGAAGGGGGCTTTAGTGGCTACACCTTC CASSLEGGFSGYTF
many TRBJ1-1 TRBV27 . TGTGCCGGCAGTCGCTACGAGGGACGGAGCAACACTGAAGCTTTCTTT CAGSRYEGRSNTEAFF
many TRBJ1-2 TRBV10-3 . TGTGCCATCAGTGAGTCATCGGGGGGGACGACTTGGGGCTACACCTTC CAISESSGGTTWGYTF
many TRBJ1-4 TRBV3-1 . TGTGCCAGCAGCTGGGACAAAACAATCGGAAAACTGTTTTTC CASSWDKTIGKLFF
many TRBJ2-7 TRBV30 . TGTGCCTGGAGTACAGGGACCTCCTACGAGCAGTACTTC CAWSTGTSYEQYF
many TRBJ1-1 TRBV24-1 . TGTGCCACCAGTGTTCCGGAACCCCGGGGTATAGAAGCTTTCTTT CATSVPEPRGIEAFF
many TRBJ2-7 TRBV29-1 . TGCAGCGCAGTTCCTCAGGGGAGGCCCTACGAGCAGTACTTC CSAVPQGRPYEQYF
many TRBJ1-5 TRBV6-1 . TGTGCCACCCTGTTGACAAGGTCGAGCAATCAGCCCCAGCATTTT CATLLTRSSNQPQHF
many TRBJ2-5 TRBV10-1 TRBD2 TGCGCCAGCAGTGCGGGAGGGGCCGAGACCCAGTACTTC CASSAGGAETQYF
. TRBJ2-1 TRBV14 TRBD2 TGTGCCAGCAGCCAGATGGGAGGGGCGAAGGATGAGCAGTTCTTC CASSQMGGAKDEQFF
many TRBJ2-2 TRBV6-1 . TGTGCCAGCAGTTCCCCATACACCGGGGAGCTGTTTTTT CASSSPYTGELFF
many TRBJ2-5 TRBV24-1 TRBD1 TGTGCCACCAGTGGGGGACAGGGGTGGCAAGAGACCCAGTACTTC CATSGGQGWQETQYF
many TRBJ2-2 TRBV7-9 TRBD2 TGTGCCAGTGACTCTAGCGGGGACACCGGGGAGCTGTTTTTT CASDSSGDTGELFF
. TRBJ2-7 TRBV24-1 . TGTGCCACCAGTGATAGGGACTCAGAGCAGTACTTC CATSDRDSEQYF
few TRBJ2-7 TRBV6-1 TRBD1 TGTGCCAGCAGTCCCCAGGGGGTCCACGAGCAGTACTTC CASSPQGVHEQYF
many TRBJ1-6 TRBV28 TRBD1 TGTGCCAGCACTTCCGGGACAGGGAATTCACCCCTCCACTTT CASTSGTGNSPLHF
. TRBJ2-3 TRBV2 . TGTGCCAGCAGCCCCAAAGGAGGCAATCATCCCCAGTATTTT CASSPKGGNHPQYF
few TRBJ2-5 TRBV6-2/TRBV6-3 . TGTGCCAGTTTGGGGAGGACGACGGGTCAGGAGGAGACCCAGTACTTC CASLGRTTGQEETQYF
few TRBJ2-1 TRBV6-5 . TGTGCCAGCAGTTATAAATCCTACAATGAGCAGTTCTTC CASSYKSYNEQFF